Detailed here is one T cell receptor (beta chain). The data originate from a study of blood T cell repertoires in COVID-19. Looking at the study overall: The United States, Italy and Spain were the sources of the acute and convalescent COVID-19 samples. T cells, B-cell-depleted T cells, or PBMCs supplied cDNA or gDNA.

Authors' data handling: The assay estimated nucleated cells by amplifying reference gene primers. Measured with immunoSEQ multiplex PCR; TCRdb has only the in-frame clones, and not every one. V, J and clone size derive from that table, while D and trimming were established from the DNA sequence. The sample holds approximately 130,000 clones, around 83% seen once. V lost 6 bases, J lost 7 bases, and 24 bases lay in between. Per the germline V gene, CDR1 is KGHSH and CDR2 is LQKENI. This CDR3 is 16 amino acids long. The sample consisted of peripheral blood. The sequence derives from a human donor in a cohort sampled during active COVID-19. The chain couples TRBV18 to TRBJ1-2, with a weak D call TRBD1 (5 bases). CDR3 residues: CASSPRGTELGRGYTF. CDR3 bases: TGTGCCAGCTCCCCTCGGGGGACGGAATTAGGCCGTGGCTACACCTTC.